This T cell receptor (beta chain) was captured in a study of T cells after yellow fever vaccination. This clonotype was counted only a few times. V trimming: 4 bases; J trimming: 0 bases; junction bases outside the gene matches: 9. Looked up from germline, CDR1 is MGHDK and CDR2 is SYGVNS. The CDR3 extends over 17 amino acids. TCRdb re-called the 5' RACE reads with MiXCR, one entry per CDR3 protein. The repertoire has 300,000 to 400,000 distinct CDR3 sequences, 6.2% of them found once; the top ten carry about 15%. V and J are TRBV25-1 and TRBJ1-5; TRBD1 matches at 7 bases. The material was PBMCs, obtained 5 days after the yellow fever booster vaccination. This clonotype originated in a man aged 30 to 45 who received the YFV17D yellow fever vaccine. The CDR3 protein is CASSGAGGDYSNQPQHF. As DNA, the CDR3 is TGTGCCAGCAGTGGGGCAGGGGGGGATTATAGCAATCAGCCCCAGCATTTT.